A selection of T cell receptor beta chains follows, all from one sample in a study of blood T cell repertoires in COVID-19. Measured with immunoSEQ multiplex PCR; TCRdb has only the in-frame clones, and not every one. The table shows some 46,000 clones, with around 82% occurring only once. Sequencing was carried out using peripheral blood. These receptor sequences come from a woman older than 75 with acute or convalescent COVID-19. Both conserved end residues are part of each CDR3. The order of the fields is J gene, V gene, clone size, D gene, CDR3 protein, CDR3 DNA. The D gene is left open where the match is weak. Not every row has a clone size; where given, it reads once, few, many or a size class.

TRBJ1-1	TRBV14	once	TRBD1	CASSQWGQGGTEAFF	TGTGCCAGCAGCCAATGGGGACAGGGCGGCACTGAAGCTTTCTTT
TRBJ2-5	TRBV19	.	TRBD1	CASGQGVETQYF	TGTGCCAGTGGACAGGGGGTTGAGACCCAGTACTTC
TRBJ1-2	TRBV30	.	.	CAWSVGAQSNLAF	TGTGCCTGGAGTGTAGGGGCCCAGTCTAATTTAGCCTTC
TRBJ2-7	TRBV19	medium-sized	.	CASKKESSYEQYF	TGTGCCAGTAAGAAGGAGAGCTCCTACGAGCAGTACTTC
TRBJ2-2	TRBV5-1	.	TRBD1	CASSQTGGTGELFF	TGCGCCAGCAGCCAGACAGGGGGGACCGGGGAGCTGTTTTTT
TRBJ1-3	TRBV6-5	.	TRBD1	CATADRAFSGNTIYF	TGTGCCACGGCGGACAGGGCATTTTCTGGAAACACCATATATTTT
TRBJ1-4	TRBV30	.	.	CAWGPFIRTNEKLFF	TGTGCCTGGGGGCCCTTTATTCGGACTAATGAAAAACTGTTTTTT
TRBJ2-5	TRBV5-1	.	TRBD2	CASSPGLAGGHIQETQYF	TGCGCCAGCAGCCCGGGACTAGCGGGGGGACACATCCAAGAGACCCAGTACTTC
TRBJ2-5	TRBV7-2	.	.	CASSLDSGIKGETQYF	TGTGCCAGCAGCTTAGACTCGGGGATCAAGGGAGAGACCCAGTACTTC
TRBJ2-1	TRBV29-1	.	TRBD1	CSVQQGAPYNEQFF	TGCAGCGTTCAACAGGGGGCTCCTTACAATGAGCAGTTCTTC
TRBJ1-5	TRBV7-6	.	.	CASSWRGDGNQPQHF	TGTGCCAGCAGCTGGAGGGGCGATGGCAATCAGCCCCAGCATTTT
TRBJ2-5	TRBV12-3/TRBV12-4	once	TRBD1	CASSGGQGETQYF	TGTGCCAGCAGCGGTGGACAGGGAGAGACCCAGTACTTC
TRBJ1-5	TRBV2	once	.	CASSEARNDQPQHF	TGTGCCAGCAGTGAAGCGCGGAACGATCAGCCCCAGCATTTT
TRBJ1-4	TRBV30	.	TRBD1	CAWSLGDRDNEKLFF	TGTGCCTGGAGTTTAGGGGACAGGGATAATGAAAAACTGTTTTTT
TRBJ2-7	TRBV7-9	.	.	CASSLARVPSSFYEQYF	TGTGCCAGCAGCTTAGCGCGAGTTCCTAGCTCCTTCTACGAGCAGTACTTC